This entry describes one T cell receptor (beta chain). Its antigen is undetermined. Produced via immunoSEQ multiplex PCR; TCRdb's table is partial and in-frame only. The sample includes more than 110,000 clones, 92% of them seen just once. These data belong to a study of T cell responses to AZD1222 COVID-19 vaccine. Broader study findings: After the peak T cell response, and only then, were repertoires sampled. The breadth and depth of Spike-specific TCRs increased once two AZD1222 doses had been given. Per reports, nearly half of all spike-specific TCRs target regions that are unmutated in variants.

This CDR3 contains 14 residues. Germline lookup yields CDR1 SGHDT and CDR2 YYEEEE. The trim removed 3 bases at V and 2 bases at J, leaving 5 bases unmatched. The input for sequencing was peripheral blood, taken on day 0 of AZD1222 vaccination. The receptor's source is an adult in good health. J is TRBJ2-7 and V is TRBV5-6; TRBD1 agrees at 7 bases. The CDR3 loop is CASSSGTVAYEQYF. The CDR3 nucleotides are TGTGCCAGCAGCTCCGGGACAGTGGCCTACGAGCAGTACTTC.